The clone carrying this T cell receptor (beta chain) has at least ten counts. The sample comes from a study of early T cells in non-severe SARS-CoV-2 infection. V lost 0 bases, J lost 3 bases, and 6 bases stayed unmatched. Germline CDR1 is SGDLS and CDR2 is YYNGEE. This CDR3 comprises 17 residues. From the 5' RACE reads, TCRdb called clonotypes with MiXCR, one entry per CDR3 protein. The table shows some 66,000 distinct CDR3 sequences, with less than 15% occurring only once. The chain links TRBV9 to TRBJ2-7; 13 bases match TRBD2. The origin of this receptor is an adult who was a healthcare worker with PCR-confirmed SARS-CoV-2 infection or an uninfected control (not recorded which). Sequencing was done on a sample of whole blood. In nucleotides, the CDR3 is TGTGCCAGCAGCGTAGGGACTAGCGGGAGAGTTGGCTACGAGCAGTACTTC. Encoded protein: CASSVGTSGRVGYEQYF.